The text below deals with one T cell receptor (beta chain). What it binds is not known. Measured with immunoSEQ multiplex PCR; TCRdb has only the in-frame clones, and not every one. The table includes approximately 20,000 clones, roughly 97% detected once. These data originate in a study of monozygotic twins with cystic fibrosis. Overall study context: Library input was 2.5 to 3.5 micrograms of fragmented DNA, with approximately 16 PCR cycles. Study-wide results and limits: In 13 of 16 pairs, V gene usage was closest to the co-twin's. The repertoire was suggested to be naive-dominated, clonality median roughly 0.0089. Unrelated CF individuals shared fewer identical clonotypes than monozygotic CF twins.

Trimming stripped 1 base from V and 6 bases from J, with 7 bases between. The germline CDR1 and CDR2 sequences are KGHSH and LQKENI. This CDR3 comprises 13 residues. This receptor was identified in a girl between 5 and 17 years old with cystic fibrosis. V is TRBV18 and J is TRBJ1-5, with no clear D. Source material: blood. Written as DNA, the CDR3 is TGTGCCAGCTCACCACGAAGTGCTCAGCCCCAGCATTTT. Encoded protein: CASSPRSAQPQHF.